This note documents a single TCR beta chain sequence. Its antigen remains unknown. CDR1 is MNHEY, CDR2 SMNVEV, per germline (reference sequence). V lost 7 bases to trimming and J lost 1 base, with 7 bases between them. This CDR3 spans 12 amino acids. This record belongs to a study of T cell responses to AZD1222 COVID-19 vaccine. Whole-study results and caveats: Once two AZD1222 doses were given, Spike-specific TCR breadth and depth went up. Nearly half of spike-specific TCRs reportedly target variant regions that are unmutated in the B.1.351 and B.1.1.7 variants. Repertoires were obtained solely post-peak T cell response. In a largely white British group with more females than males, clonal diversity was possibly underestimated.

The data were produced by immunoSEQ multiplex PCR, yet TCRdb's version contains in-frame clones alone and is incomplete. Here the sample spans 120,000 or so clones, 86% being singletons. This TCR derives from an adult who received the AZD1222 COVID-19 vaccine. The V call is TRBV27, the J call TRBJ1-1; no firm D call. Sequenced material: peripheral blood, taken 28 days after the second AZD1222 dose. CDR3 sequence reads: CASKRQNTEAFF. CDR3 nucleotides: TGTGCCAGCAAGCGGCAGAACACTGAAGCTTTCTTT.